The T cell receptor (beta chain) under discussion was sequenced for a study of shared clonotypes between healthy human individuals. Study outcomes and limitations: When compared with the clonotypes that were shared by all four sorted-subset donors, the non-shared clonotypes turned out to have lower generation probabilities.

This clone was observed a few times. Antigen specificity is unknown. CD45RO-negative, CCR7-positively selected cells formed the naive CD8 fraction, excluding terminally differentiated effector memory CD45RA+ cells. The CDR3 extends over 14 amino acids. Germline V gene data show CDR1 as SEHNR and CDR2 as FQNEAQ (reference sequence). V lost 2 bases and J lost 8; bases outside the gene matches: 8. Generated by immunoSEQ multiplex PCR, the TCRdb table keeps only in-frame clones and is missing some. The data hold about 700,000 clones, with about 91% observed a single time. The TCR originated in a man aged 25 to 40 in good health. V is TRBV7-9 and J is TRBJ1-2, with TRBD1 matching over 7 bases. Sequencing input: naive CD8+ T cells sorted from blood. CDR3 sequence: CASSLPSGGGGYTF. Here the CDR3 DNA reads TGTGCCAGCAGCTTACCCTCAGGGGGAGGAGGCTACACCTTC.